This T cell receptor beta chain was obtained from a study of blood T cell repertoires in COVID-19. Overall study: The United States, Italy and Spain supplied acute and convalescent COVID-19 samples.

Sequenced by immunoSEQ multiplex PCR; TCRdb stores in-frame clones only, minus some. The sample has more than 150,000 clones, around 85% seen once. Germline V gene lookup returns CDR1 MNHEY and CDR2 SVGEGT. The CDR3 covers 15 residues. Trimming cost V 4 bases and J 5 bases; bases outside gene matches: 7. The rearrangement links TRBV6-2 or TRBV6-3 to TRBJ1-5; TRBD1 aligns across 8 bases. The sequence was obtained from a woman older than 75 with acute or convalescent COVID-19. Source material: peripheral blood. CDR3 sequence reads: CASSSDRVRHQPQHF. CDR3 sequence (DNA): TGTGCCAGCAGTTCGGACAGGGTTCGCCATCAGCCCCAGCATTTT.